A selection of T cell receptor beta chains follows, all from one sample in a study of blood T cell repertoires in COVID-19. This table comes from immunoSEQ multiplex PCR, and its TCRdb copy is limited to in-frame clones, with some not included. This table has roughly 180,000 clones, 70% to 80% appearing once. The sample comprised peripheral blood. The receptors were sampled from a woman aged 45-60 years with active or convalescent COVID-19. Each CDR3 is given with its conserved first and last residue. The order of the fields is clone size, V gene, D gene, J gene, CDR3 protein, CDR3 DNA. The D gene is left open where the match is weak. Rows give clone size only sometimes, using once, few, many, or a class for an expanded clone.

-	TRBV25-1	TRBD1	TRBJ1-1	CASTRGRDTEAFF	TGTGCCAGCACCAGGGGGCGGGACACTGAAGCTTTCTTT
-	TRBV29-1	-	TRBJ2-1	CSVLGTLQFF	TGCAGCGTTCTCGGGACTTTGCAGTTCTTC
-	TRBV5-1	-	TRBJ1-1	CASSWGDGNTEAFF	TGCGCCAGCAGCTGGGGGGACGGGAACACTGAAGCTTTCTTT
once	TRBV11-2	-	TRBJ2-7	CASSLGFQGPLKEQYF	TGTGCCAGCAGCTTAGGTTTCCAGGGTCCCCTCAAGGAGCAGTACTTC
-	TRBV7-3	TRBD2	TRBJ2-1	CASSSTSGAYNEQFF	TGTGCCAGCAGCTCCACTAGCGGGGCTTACAATGAGCAGTTCTTC
-	TRBV10-3	TRBD2	TRBJ2-1	CAISPLGTRGVRSYNEQFF	TGTGCCATCAGTCCTCTCGGGACTAGAGGTGTTCGAAGCTACAATGAGCAGTTCTTC
-	TRBV21-1	-	TRBJ2-6	CASSHSTGARSGANVLTF	TGTGCCAGCAGCCACTCGACAGGGGCACGCTCTGGGGCCAACGTCCTGACTTTC
-	TRBV5-1	TRBD2	TRBJ2-7	CASSWIGPGLAGFDAYEQYF	TGCGCCAGCAGCTGGATTGGACCGGGACTAGCGGGCTTTGATGCCTACGAGCAGTACTTC
once	TRBV9	-	TRBJ1-5	CASSAQGSNQPQHF	TGTGCCAGCAGCGCACAGGGAAGCAATCAGCCCCAGCATTTT
-	TRBV11-3	TRBD2	TRBJ2-1	CASSLHSGSGNEQFF	TGTGCCAGCAGCTTGCATAGCGGGAGCGGCAATGAGCAGTTCTTC
-	TRBV6-6	TRBD1	TRBJ2-1	CASSYGQGGNEQFF	TGTGCCAGCAGTTATGGACAGGGGGGCAATGAGCAGTTCTTC
-	TRBV5-5	TRBD1	TRBJ1-3	CASSLLGQPNRNTIYF	TGTGCCAGCAGCCTACTGGGACAGCCGAACCGAAACACCATATATTTT
-	TRBV27	-	TRBJ2-1	CASTFGRHNEQFF	TGTGCCAGCACGTTCGGTCGCCACAATGAGCAGTTCTTC
-	TRBV4-2	-	TRBJ1-1	CASSQADMNTEAFF	TGTGCCAGCAGCCAAGCTGACATGAACACTGAAGCTTTCTTT
-	TRBV7-8	-	TRBJ1-6	CASSLSLSNSPLHF	TGTGCCAGCAGCTTATCCCTGAGTAATTCACCCCTCCACTTT
-	TRBV6-5	-	TRBJ1-3	CASSSGGDSGNTIYF	TGTGCCAGCAGTTCCGGGGGGGACTCTGGAAACACCATATATTTT
-	TRBV5-4	TRBD2	TRBJ2-3	CASSLLRLAGGQEDTQYF	TGTGCCAGCAGCTTGTTACGACTAGCGGGGGGGCAGGAAGATACGCAGTATTTT
-	TRBV6-4	TRBD2	TRBJ2-7	CASSKSAGINTYEQYF	TGTGCCAGCAGTAAATCAGCGGGAATAAACACCTACGAGCAGTACTTC
-	TRBV6-1	-	TRBJ2-7	CASSEPGDYEQYF	TGTGCCAGCAGTGAACCGGGTGATTACGAGCAGTACTTC
once	TRBV7-3	-	TRBJ1-1	CASSPRMNTEAFF	TGTGCCAGCAGCCCGAGGATGAACACTGAAGCTTTCTTT
few	TRBV6-1	-	TRBJ1-6	CASSEENLRDNSPLHF	TGTGCCAGCAGTGAAGAAAATCTTCGGGATAATTCACCCCTCCACTTT
-	TRBV7-2	-	TRBJ1-5	CASTTYLGGQPQHF	TGTGCCAGCACTACCTATCTTGGTGGTCAGCCCCAGCATTTT
few	TRBV29-1	TRBD1	TRBJ1-1	CSTSTGGGTEAFF	TGCAGCACCTCTACAGGGGGTGGGACTGAAGCTTTCTTT
few	TRBV27	TRBD2	TRBJ2-1	CASQREGGYNEQFF	TGTGCCAGCCAGCGGGAGGGGGGCTACAATGAGCAGTTCTTC
-	TRBV14	-	TRBJ2-5	CASSQDLISAETQYF	TGTGCCAGCAGCCAAGATCTGATTAGCGCTGAGACCCAGTACTTC
-	TRBV7-3	-	TRBJ2-1	CASSSYGAHNEQFF	TGTGCCAGCAGCTCCTATGGGGCCCACAATGAGCAGTTCTTC
once	TRBV6-2/TRBV6-3	-	TRBJ1-2	CASSYSTAGVNYGYTF	TGTGCCAGCAGTTACTCGACGGCAGGGGTTAACTATGGCTACACCTTC
few	TRBV4-2	-	TRBJ1-1	CASSQSSDTEAFF	TGTGCCAGCAGCCAGTCATCAGACACTGAAGCTTTCTTT
-	TRBV5-1	-	TRBJ1-1	CASSWGSGTRNTEAFF	TGCGCCAGCAGCTGGGGATCCGGGACAAGGAACACTGAAGCTTTCTTT
-	TRBV5-1	TRBD2	TRBJ2-1	CASSQSSGPHSYNEQFF	TGCGCCAGCAGCCAGTCTAGCGGGCCTCACTCCTACAATGAGCAGTTCTTC
few	TRBV27	TRBD2	TRBJ2-2	CASSWTSRNTGELFF	TGTGCCAGCAGTTGGACTAGCCGGAACACCGGGGAGCTGTTTTTT
-	TRBV5-6	TRBD1	TRBJ2-7	CASSSPGQGASSYEQYF	TGTGCCAGCAGCTCACCGGGACAGGGGGCCAGCTCCTACGAGCAGTACTTC
-	TRBV7-2	-	TRBJ2-3	CASSFSGGDTQYF	TGTGCCAGCAGCTTCTCCGGGGGAGATACGCAGTATTTT
once	TRBV6-5	-	TRBJ1-2	CASSYDYGGGYTF	TGTGCCAGCAGTTACGATTACGGGGGTGGCTACACCTTC
-	TRBV10-3	TRBD1	TRBJ2-1	CAISETGQGGEQFF	TGTGCCATCAGTGAGACGGGACAGGGGGGCGAGCAGTTCTTC
-	TRBV20-1	-	TRBJ1-1	CSASTTRNTEAFF	TGCAGTGCTAGTACAACCAGGAACACTGAAGCTTTCTTT
-	TRBV2	TRBD1	TRBJ1-5	CASSRDRGNQPQHF	TGTGCCAGCAGCCGGGACAGGGGTAATCAGCCCCAGCATTTT
-	TRBV5-1	-	TRBJ1-5	CASSLQGHQPQHF	TGCGCCAGCAGCTTACAGGGCCATCAGCCCCAGCATTTT
-	TRBV27	-	TRBJ1-2	CASSLARNYGYTF	TGTGCCAGCAGTTTGGCCCGTAACTATGGCTACACCTTC
-	TRBV10-3	TRBD1	TRBJ2-6	CAISEASRGPGANVLTF	TGTGCCATCAGTGAGGCCAGCAGGGGGCCCGGGGCCAACGTCCTGACTTTC
-	TRBV30	TRBD2	TRBJ2-1	CAWSAVSGVGYEQFF	TGTGCCTGGAGTGCGGTTAGCGGGGTAGGCTATGAGCAGTTCTTC
few	TRBV7-8	-	TRBJ1-6	CASSLATGNSPLHF	TGTGCCAGCAGCTTAGCTACCGGGAATTCACCCCTCCACTTT
-	TRBV12-5	TRBD1	TRBJ1-2	CASGFRGVDYGYTF	TGTGCTAGTGGTTTCAGGGGGGTAGACTATGGCTACACCTTC
once	TRBV30	TRBD1	TRBJ1-4	CAWSVTGAELFF	TGTGCCTGGAGTGTAACAGGGGCAGAACTGTTTTTT
few	TRBV19	-	TRBJ1-1	CASTHGHTRGEAFF	TGTGCCAGTACCCATGGGCACACAAGGGGTGAAGCTTTCTTT
-	TRBV6-5	TRBD2	TRBJ2-3	CASSYGSGGSTDTQYF	TGTGCCAGCAGTTATGGGAGCGGGGGAAGCACAGATACGCAGTATTTT
-	TRBV30	TRBD2	TRBJ2-2	CAWSGGAVTGELFF	TGTGCCTGGAGCGGGGGGGCTGTCACCGGGGAGCTGTTTTTT
-	TRBV7-2	-	TRBJ2-7	CASSFYGQGAYEQYF	TGTGCCAGCAGCTTTTATGGGCAGGGCGCCTACGAGCAGTACTTC
-	TRBV5-1	-	TRBJ1-6	CASSRGGGSSYNSPLHF	TGCGCCAGCAGCCGCGGAGGAGGGAGCTCCTATAATTCACCCCTCCACTTT
-	TRBV4-1	-	TRBJ1-6	CASSLEDGAGSPLHF	TGCGCCAGCAGTCTTGAGGATGGTGCGGGTTCACCCCTCCACTTT
-	TRBV5-1	-	TRBJ1-4	CASSLEGDLGEKLFF	TGCGCCAGCAGCTTGGAAGGGGATCTTGGAGAAAAACTGTTTTTT
few	TRBV4-3	-	TRBJ1-4	CASSQDKGPRFGATNEKLFF	TGCGCCAGCAGCCAAGATAAAGGCCCACGATTTGGAGCAACTAATGAAAAACTGTTTTTT
-	TRBV19	TRBD1	TRBJ1-2	CASNGHGTGKREYGYTF	TGTGCCAGTAATGGCCATGGGACAGGGAAGCGGGAGTATGGCTACACCTTC
-	TRBV3-1/TRBV3-2	-	TRBJ1-6	CASSQDMGHSFNSPLHF	TGTGCCAGCAGCCAAGATATGGGGCATTCATTTAACTCACCCCTCCACTTT
-	TRBV7-9	TRBD1	TRBJ1-2	CASSLQGAKGYTF	TGTGCCAGCAGCTTACAGGGGGCGAAGGGCTACACCTTC
-	TRBV6-5	TRBD1	TRBJ1-5	CAIWTGGNQPQHF	TGTGCCATCTGGACAGGGGGCAATCAGCCCCAGCATTTT
-	TRBV3-1/TRBV3-2	TRBD1	TRBJ1-5	CASSRTGNNQPQHF	TGTGCCAGCAGCCGGACAGGGAACAATCAGCCCCAGCATTTT
-	TRBV15	-	TRBJ1-4	CATSRAYAANEKLFF	TGTGCCACCAGCAGAGCATACGCGGCTAATGAAAAACTGTTTTTT
once	TRBV9	TRBD2	TRBJ2-7	CASRTTSGRDEQYF	TGTGCCAGCAGAACAACTAGCGGGAGGGACGAGCAGTACTTC